This note documents a single T cell receptor beta chain sequence. Its antigen is undetermined. These data come from a study of T cell responses to AZD1222 COVID-19 vaccine. Study findings and constraints: The repertoires were collected only after the peak T cell response. Possibly, clonal diversity was underestimated; donors were largely white British and included more females. A rise in Spike-specific TCR breadth and depth followed two AZD1222 doses.

Data came from immunoSEQ multiplex PCR; TCRdb stores just in-frame clones and leaves some out. The sample lists 200,000 to 250,000 clones; roughly 94% were seen once. This clonotype was obtained from an adult who received the MenACWY meningococcal vaccine as a control. Here the sequenced sample was peripheral blood, taken 28 days after the second dose of the MenACWY control vaccine.

Written as DNA, the CDR3 is TGTGCCACCAGTGATTTGGTACCCGGTGAGACAGGGGACTATGGCTACACCTTC. Translated: CATSDLVPGETGDYGYTF. This rearrangement joins TRBV24-1 to TRBJ1-2, with TRBD1 matching over 8 bases. The germline V gene has CDR1 KGHDR and CDR2 SFDVKD. This CDR3 has 18 amino acids. The ends lost 0 bases at V and 3 bases at J; junction bases unmatched: 11.